The clone carrying this TCR beta chain has ten or more counts. The investigators reverse transcribed all of the isolated RNA, so they sequenced expressed TCRB transcripts. Using immunoSEQ multiplex PCR, the repertoire was profiled, and TCRdb retains in-frame clones only, with some absent. The sample lists about 130,000 clones, just over 9% occurring once. The data stem from a study of beta chain features in type 1 diabetes. This CDR3 region has 15 residues. V lost 5 bases to trimming and J lost 3 bases; unmatched junction nucleotides: 7. CDR1 SGHTA and CDR2 FQGTGA come from the germline V gene. This chain joins TRBV7-3 and TRBJ2-1; TRBD2 agrees at 7 bases. The sequenced material came from central memory CD4+ T cells from blood. The receptor was isolated from a man aged 18 to 30 in good health. CDR3 amino acids: CASSPRGVNYNEQFF. The CDR3 DNA reads TGTGCCAGCAGCCCCCGGGGGGTCAACTACAATGAGCAGTTCTTC.